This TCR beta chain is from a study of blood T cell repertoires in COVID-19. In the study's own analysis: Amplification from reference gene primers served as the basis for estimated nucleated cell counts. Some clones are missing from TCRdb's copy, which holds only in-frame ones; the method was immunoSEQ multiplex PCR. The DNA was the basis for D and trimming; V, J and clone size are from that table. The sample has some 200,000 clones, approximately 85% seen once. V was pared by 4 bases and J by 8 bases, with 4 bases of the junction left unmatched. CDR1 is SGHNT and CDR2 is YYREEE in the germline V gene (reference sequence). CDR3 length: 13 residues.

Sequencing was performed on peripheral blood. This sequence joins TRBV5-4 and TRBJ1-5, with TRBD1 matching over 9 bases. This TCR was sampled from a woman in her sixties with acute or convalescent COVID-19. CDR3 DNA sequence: TGTGCCAGCAGCCCGGACAGGGGTGAGCCCCAGCATTTT. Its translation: CASSPDRGEPQHF.